The clone carrying this TCR beta chain was seen at least ten times. The antigen remains unidentified. The entry originates in a study of breast tumors, draining lymph nodes, adjacent tissues. Study results and limitations: Luminal-like breast cancer showed significantly greater tumor-nontumor repertoire similarity than basal-like breast cancer did. Data fit most tumor T cells coming from lymph node, expanding in tumor. Tumor TCR diversity was below lymph nodes but above nontumor tissue. Data only fit, rather than demonstrated, lymph node origin of most tumor T cells.

TCRdb called the multiplex PCR reads again in MiXCR, with one record for every CDR3 protein. The sample includes approximately 210,000 distinct CDR3 sequences, 30% to 35% of them seen just once. The lymph nodes were axillary draining lymph nodes from breast cancer patients. Sample: axillary lymph node tissue. This TCR was sampled from a female donor with breast cancer. Some clones in this sample may be carry-over from other donors' samples.

CDR3 protein: CASSFGSSRHYEQYF. The CDR3 bases are TGTGCCAGCAGTTTTGGGTCTTCTCGGCACTACGAGCAGTACTTC. This sequence joins TRBV12-3 or TRBV12-4 and TRBJ2-7; D is ambiguous. The CDR3 is 15 residues long. The V end was cut by 3 bases, the J end by 3 bases, with 15 bases between.